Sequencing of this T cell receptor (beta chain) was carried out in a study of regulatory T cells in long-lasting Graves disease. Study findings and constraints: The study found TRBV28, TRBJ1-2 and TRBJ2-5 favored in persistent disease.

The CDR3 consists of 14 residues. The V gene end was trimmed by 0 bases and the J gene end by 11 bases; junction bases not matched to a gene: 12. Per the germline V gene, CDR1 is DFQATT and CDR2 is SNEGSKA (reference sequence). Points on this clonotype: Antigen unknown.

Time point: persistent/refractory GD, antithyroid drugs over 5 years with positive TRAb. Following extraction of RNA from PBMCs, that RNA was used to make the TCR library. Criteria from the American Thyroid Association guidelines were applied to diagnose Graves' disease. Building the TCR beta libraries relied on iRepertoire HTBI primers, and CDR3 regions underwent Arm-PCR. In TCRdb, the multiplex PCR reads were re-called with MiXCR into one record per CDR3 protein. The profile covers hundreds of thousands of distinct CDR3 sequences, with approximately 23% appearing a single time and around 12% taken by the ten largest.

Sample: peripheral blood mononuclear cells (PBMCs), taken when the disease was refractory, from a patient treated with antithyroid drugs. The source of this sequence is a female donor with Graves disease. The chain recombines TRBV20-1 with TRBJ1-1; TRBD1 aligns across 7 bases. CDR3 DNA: TGCAGTGCTAGAGACCGACAGGGACGGTCCATTGCTTTCTTT. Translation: CSARDRQGRSIAFF.